The text below deals with one T cell receptor (beta chain). Its antigen is unknown. The source of the sample is a study of Ad26.COV2.S vaccination and SARS-CoV-2 variants. Study-level background: Recipients of Ad26.COV2.S got it intramuscularly, once or twice 56 days apart.

Method: immunoSEQ multiplex PCR; TCRdb's copy keeps in-frame clones and lacks some. The sample includes about 460,000 clones, roughly nine tenths of them seen just once. The CDR3 runs to 12 residues. Germline CDR1 reads MDHEN; CDR2 reads SYDVKM. Trimming left V 5 bases short and J 4 bases short, with 8 bases between. Treatment meaning: about 20 received Ad26.COV2.S at low or high dose, single or two shots; 5 received placebo; per-sample allocation not given. Each sample was drawn 63 days after the first injection (of vaccine or placebo). Boston hosted the donor, who was an adult aged 18-55 years. Participants' vaccine, an Ad26 vector, delivered Wuhan-strain SARS-CoV-2 spike. General observations from the study: The analyses of TCR breadth and depth may have understated the size of total T cell responses.

This receptor was identified in a person between 18 and 65 years old who received the Ad26.COV2.S COVID-19 vaccine or a placebo. The sample consisted of peripheral blood, taken in a trial of Ad26.COV2.S vaccine versus placebo. This rearrangement joins TRBV28 to TRBJ1-2, with D hard to call. The CDR3 region has the DNA TGTGCCAGCAGTCAGGAGTTCTATGGCTACACCTTC. It codes for CASSQEFYGYTF.